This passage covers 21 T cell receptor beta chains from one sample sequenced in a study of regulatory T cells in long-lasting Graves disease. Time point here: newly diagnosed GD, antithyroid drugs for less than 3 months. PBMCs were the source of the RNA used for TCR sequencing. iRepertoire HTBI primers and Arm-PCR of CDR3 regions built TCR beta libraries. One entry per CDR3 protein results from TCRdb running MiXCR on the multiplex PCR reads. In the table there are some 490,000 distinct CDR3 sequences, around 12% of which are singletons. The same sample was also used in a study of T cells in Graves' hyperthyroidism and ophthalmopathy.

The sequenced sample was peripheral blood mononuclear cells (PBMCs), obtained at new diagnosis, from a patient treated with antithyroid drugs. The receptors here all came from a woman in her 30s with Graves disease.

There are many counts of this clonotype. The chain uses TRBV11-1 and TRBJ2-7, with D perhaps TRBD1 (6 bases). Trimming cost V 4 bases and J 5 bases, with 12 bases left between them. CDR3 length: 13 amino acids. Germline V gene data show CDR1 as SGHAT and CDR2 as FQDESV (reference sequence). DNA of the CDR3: TGTGCCAGCAGCTCCGGCAGGGGTGACGAGCAGTACTTC. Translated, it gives CASSSGRGDEQYF.

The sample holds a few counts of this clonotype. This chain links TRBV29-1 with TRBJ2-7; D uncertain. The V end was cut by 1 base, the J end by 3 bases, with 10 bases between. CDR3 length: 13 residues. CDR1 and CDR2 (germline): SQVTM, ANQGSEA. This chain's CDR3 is CSVEVGSGYEQYF. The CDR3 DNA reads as TGCAGCGTTGAAGTAGGGTCAGGCTACGAGCAGTACTTC.

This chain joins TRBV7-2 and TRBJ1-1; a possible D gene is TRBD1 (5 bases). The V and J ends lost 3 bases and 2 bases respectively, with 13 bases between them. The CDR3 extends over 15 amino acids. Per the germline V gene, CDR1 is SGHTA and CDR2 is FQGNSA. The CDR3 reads CASSFAGGKNTEAFF. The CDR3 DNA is TGTGCCAGCAGCTTTGCGGGGGGGAAAAACACTGAAGCTTTCTTT.

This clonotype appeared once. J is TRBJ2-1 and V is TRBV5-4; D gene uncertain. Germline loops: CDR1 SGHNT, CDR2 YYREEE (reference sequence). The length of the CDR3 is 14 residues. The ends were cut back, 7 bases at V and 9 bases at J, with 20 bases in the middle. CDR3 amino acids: CASHQDPLPREQFF. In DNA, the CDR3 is TGTGCCAGCCACCAGGACCCCCTTCCGCGTGAGCAGTTCTTC.

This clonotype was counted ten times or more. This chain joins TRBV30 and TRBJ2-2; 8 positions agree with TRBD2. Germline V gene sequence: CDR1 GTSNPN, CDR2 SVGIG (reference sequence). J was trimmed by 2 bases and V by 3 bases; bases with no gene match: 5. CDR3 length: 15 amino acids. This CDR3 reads CAWSGREGNTGELFF. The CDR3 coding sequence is TGTGCCTGGAGCGGGAGGGAGGGTAACACCGGGGAGCTGTTTTTT.

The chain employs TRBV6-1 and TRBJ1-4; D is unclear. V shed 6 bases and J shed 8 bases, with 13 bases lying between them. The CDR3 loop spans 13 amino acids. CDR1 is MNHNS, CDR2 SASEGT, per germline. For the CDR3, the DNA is TGTGCCAGCAGGTCATTCGGGAGAGAAAAACTGTTTTTT. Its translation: CASRSFGREKLFF.

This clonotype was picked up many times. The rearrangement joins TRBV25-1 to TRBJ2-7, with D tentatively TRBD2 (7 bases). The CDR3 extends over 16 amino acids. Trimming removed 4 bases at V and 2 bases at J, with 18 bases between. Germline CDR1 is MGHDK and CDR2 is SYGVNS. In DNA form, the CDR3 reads TGTGCCAGCAGTGTCCGAAGGGGGGGCGCCGCCTACGAGCAGTACTTC. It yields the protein CASSVRRGGAAYEQYF.

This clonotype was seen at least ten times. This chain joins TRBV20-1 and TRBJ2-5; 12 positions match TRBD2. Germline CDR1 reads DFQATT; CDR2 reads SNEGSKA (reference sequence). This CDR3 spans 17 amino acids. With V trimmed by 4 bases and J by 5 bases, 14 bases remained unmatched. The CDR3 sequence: CSAITLAGGSHWETQYF. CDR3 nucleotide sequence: TGCAGTGCTATAACACTAGCGGGAGGCTCGCACTGGGAGACCCAGTACTTC.

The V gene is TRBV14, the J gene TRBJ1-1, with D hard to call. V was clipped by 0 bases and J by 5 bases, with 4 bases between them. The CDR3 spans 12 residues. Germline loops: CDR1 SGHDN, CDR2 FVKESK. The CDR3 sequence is CASSQEPTEAFF. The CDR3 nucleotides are TGTGCCAGCAGCCAAGAACCTACTGAAGCTTTCTTT.

The CDR3 sequence: CASSPSRSGREQFF. CDR3 bases: TGTGCCAGCTCACCGAGTCGCTCGGGGCGGGAGCAGTTCTTC. The chain uses TRBV18 and TRBJ2-1; either TRBD1 or TRBD2 may supply D (5 bases each). V was pared by 3 bases and J by 10 bases, with 16 bases between. The CDR3 consists of 14 residues. Germline CDR1 and CDR2: KGHSH and LQKENI.

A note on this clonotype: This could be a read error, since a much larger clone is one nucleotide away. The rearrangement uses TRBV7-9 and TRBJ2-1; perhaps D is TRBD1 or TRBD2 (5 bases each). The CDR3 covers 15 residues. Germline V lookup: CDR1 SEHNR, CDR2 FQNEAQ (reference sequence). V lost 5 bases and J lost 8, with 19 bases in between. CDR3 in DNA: TGTGCCAGCAGCAGAGGGGACCCAAACCGCCATGAGCAGTTCTTC. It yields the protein CASSRGDPNRHEQFF.

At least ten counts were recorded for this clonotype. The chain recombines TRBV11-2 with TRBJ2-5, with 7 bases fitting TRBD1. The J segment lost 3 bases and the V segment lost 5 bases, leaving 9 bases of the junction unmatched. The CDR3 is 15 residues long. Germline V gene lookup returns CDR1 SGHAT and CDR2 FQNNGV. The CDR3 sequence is CASSPWTGVEETQYF. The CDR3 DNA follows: TGTGCCAGCAGCCCATGGACAGGAGTGGAAGAGACCCAGTACTTC. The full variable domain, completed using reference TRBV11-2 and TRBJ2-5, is EAGVAQSPRYKIIEKRQSVAFWCNPISGHATLYWYQQILGQGPKLLIQFQNNGVVDDSQLPKDRFSAERLKGVDSTLKIQPAKLEDSAVYLCASSPWTGVEETQYFGPGTRLLVL.

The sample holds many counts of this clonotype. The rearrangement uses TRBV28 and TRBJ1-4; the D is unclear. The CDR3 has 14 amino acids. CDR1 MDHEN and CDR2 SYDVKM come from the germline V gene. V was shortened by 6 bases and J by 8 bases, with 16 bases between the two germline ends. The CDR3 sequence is CASSPTGFGEKLFF. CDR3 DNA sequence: TGTGCCAGCAGCCCAACGGGCTTCGGAGAAAAACTGTTTTTT.

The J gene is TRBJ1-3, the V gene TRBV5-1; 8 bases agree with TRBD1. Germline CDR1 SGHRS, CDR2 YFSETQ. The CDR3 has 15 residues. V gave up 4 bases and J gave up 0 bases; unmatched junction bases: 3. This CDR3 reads CASSEGTGSGNTIYF. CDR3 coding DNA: TGCGCCAGCAGCGAGGGGACAGGCTCTGGAAACACCATATATTTT. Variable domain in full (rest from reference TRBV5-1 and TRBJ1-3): KAGVTQTPRYLIKTRGQQVTLSCSPISGHRSVSWYQQTPGQGLQFLFEYFSETQRNKGNFPGRFSGRQFSNSRSEMNVSTLELGDSALYLCASSEGTGSGNTIYFGEGSWLTVV.

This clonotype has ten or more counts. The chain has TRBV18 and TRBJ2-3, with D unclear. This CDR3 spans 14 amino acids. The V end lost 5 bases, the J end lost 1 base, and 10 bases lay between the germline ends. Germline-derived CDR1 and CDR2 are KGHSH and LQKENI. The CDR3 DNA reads TGTGCCAGCTCAACTATTATCGGCACAGATACGCAGTATTTT. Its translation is CASSTIIGTDTQYF.

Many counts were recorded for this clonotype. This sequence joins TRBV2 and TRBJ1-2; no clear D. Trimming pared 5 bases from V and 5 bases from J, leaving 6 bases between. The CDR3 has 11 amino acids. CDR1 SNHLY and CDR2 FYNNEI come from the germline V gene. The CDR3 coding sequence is TGTGCCAGCAGTAGTTCATATGGCTACACCTTC. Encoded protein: CASSSSYGYTF.

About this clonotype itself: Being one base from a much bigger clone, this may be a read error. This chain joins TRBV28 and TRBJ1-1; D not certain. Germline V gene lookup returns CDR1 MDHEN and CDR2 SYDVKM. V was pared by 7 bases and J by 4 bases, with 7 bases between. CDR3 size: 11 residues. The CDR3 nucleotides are TGTGCCAGCATATGGGTCACTGAAGCTTTCTTT. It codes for CASIWVTEAFF. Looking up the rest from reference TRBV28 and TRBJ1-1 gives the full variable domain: DVKVTQSSRYLVKRTGEKVFLECVQDMDHENMFWYRQDPGLGLRLIYFSYDVKMKEKGDIPEGYSVSREKKERFSLILESASTNQTSMYLCASIWVTEAFFGQGTRLTVV.

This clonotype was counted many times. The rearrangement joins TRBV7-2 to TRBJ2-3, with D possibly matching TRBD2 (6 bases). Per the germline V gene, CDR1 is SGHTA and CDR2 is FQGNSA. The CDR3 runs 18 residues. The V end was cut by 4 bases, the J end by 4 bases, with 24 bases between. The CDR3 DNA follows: TGTGCCAGCAGCTCCACTAGCCTCCCCCCCCTAAACCCAGATACGCAGTATTTT. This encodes CASSSTSLPPLNPDTQYF. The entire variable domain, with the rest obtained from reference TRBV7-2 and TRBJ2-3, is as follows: GAGVSQSPSNKVTEKGKDVELRCDPISGHTALYWYRQSLGQGLEFLIYFQGNSAPDKSGLPSDRFSAERTGGSVSTLTIQRTQQEDSAVYLCASSSTSLPPLNPDTQYFGPGTRLTVL.

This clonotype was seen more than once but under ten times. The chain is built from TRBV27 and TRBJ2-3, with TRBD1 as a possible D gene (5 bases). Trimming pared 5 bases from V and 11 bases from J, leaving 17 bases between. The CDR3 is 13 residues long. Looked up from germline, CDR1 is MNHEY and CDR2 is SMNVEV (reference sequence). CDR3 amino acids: CASSRLSGSGQYF. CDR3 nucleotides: TGTGCCAGCAGTCGACTCTCAGGGTCAGGGCAGTATTTT.

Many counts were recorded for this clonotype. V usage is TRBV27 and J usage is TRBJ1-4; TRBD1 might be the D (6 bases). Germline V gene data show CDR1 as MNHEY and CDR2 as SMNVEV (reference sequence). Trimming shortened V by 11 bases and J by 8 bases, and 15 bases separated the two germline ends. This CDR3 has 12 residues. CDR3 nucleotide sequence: TGTGCCCTGGGGCAGGGGATAGAAAAACTGTTTTTT. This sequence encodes CALGQGIEKLFF.

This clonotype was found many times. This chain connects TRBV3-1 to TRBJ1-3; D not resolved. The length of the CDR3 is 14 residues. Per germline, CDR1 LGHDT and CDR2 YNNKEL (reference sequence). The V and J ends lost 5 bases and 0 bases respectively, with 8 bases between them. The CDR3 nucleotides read TGTGCCAGCAGCTACAGACACTCTGGAAACACCATATATTTT. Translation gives CASSYRHSGNTIYF.